This TCR beta chain was retrieved from a study of low-dose radiotherapy and immunotherapy resistance in tumors. Study as a whole: Cohort 2 received 1 Gy per fraction every two weeks, totaling 13 Gy over 26 weeks. Every two weeks patients got nivolumab 240 mg flat dose, plus ipilimumab 1 mg/kg every six weeks, intravenously. Aspirin 300 mg, taken orally and daily, was given to patients for four cycles from cycle 1 day 1.

The time point was: before trial treatment. Donors, who were enrolled in a single-arm phase I dose-escalation trial, received nivolumab, ipilimumab, aspirin, low-dose cyclophosphamide and low-dose radiotherapy. This clonotype was recorded many times. cDNA synthesis used a TRAV/TRBV-specific primer set for both chains. Amplification, which lasted approximately 19 PCR cycles, used a constant-region primer and V-primer adapter to amplify TCRs. A single record per CDR3 protein comes from TCRdb applying MiXCR to the reads. The table records approximately 84,000 distinct CDR3 sequences, 15% to 20% of them present only once. The sequencing used PBMCs, collected before treatment. This sequence was found in a male donor with prostate cancer.

The CDR3 loop reads CASRLKGRPSYEQYF. The CDR3 DNA sequence: TGCGCCAGCAGACTCAAGGGGCGACCCTCCTACGAGCAGTACTTC. V usage is TRBV23-1 and J usage is TRBJ2-7; D possibly corresponds to TRBD1 (5 bases). TRBV23-1 is given ORF status, its function remaining uncertain. The CDR3 is 15 amino acids. Deletions cut 6 bases from V and 0 bases from J, with 15 bases between.